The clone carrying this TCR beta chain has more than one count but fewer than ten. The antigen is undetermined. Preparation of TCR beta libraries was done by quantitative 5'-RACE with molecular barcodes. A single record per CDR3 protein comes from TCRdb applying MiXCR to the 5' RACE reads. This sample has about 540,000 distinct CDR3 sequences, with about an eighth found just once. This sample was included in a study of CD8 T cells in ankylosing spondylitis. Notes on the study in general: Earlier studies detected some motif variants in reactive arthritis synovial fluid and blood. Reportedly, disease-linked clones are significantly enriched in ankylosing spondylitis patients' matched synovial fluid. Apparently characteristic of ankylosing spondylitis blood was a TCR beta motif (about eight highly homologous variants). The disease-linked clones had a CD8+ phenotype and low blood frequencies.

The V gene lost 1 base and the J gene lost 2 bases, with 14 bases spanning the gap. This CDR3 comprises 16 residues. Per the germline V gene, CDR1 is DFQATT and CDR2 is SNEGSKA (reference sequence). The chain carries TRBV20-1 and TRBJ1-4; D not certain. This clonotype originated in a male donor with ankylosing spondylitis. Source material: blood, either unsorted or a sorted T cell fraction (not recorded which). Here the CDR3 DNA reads TGCAGTGCTAGAGGAGCGTTGTCGCTGACTAATGAAAAACTGTTTTTT. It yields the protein CSARGALSLTNEKLFF.